This is a list of T cell receptor beta chains from one sample in a study of cytomegalovirus exposure and HLA in healthy donors. TCRdb's table, derived via immunoSEQ multiplex PCR, lists solely in-frame clones and lacks some. The sample holds about 220,000 clones, around nine tenths seen once. What was sequenced was PBMCs. The receptors come from a woman aged 18-29 years in good health and CMV-seronegative. The CDR3 runs from the conserved cysteine through the conserved F or W.

CASSRTPQGIGAFF,TRBV7-7
CASSLLTGESGNTIYF,TRBV7-4
CASSSSGTSNYGYTF,TRBV18
CASSGGAGRAYEQYF,TRBV9
CASSYRGRVGNQPQHF,TRBV27
CASSLEWASPRDEQYF,TRBV5-1
CASSLNLGQGTRNTEAFF,TRBV5-1
CASSSASGNNEQFF,TRBV5-4
CASRSGTSLIDEQYF,TRBV27
CASSGLEDRVGGYTF,TRBV5-1
CASSQLADRGPWYF,TRBV14
CASSEGRWGSSYEQYF,TRBV7-2
CASSPGQGVSEKLFF,TRBV27
CASSLDLASLEQYF,TRBV11-2
CATSRDHRATDTQYF,TRBV15
CASSPRTGQGTYEQYF,TRBV18
CATSRDLSSYEQYF,TRBV15
CASSQDSGSSYNEQFF,TRBV4-2
CAIKGSGVRGISGYTF,TRBV10-3
CASSRQVGAGTGLSGNTIYF,TRBV21-1
CASSVDDLTGINEQFF,TRBV9
CASSLSSGTSGNEQFF,TRBV27
CSGGLGNEQFF,TRBV29-1
CASSSTSQETQYF,TRBV5-1
CAWNRGEGRPQHF,TRBV30
CASSQWTGVAEAFF,TRBV4-1
CASSLVRQNEQFF,TRBV11-3
CASGSGMGYEQYF,TRBV28
CASSLVGGDYGYTF,TRBV5-6
CASSQDWSAKNIQYF,TRBV4-3
CASRDPGNEQFF,TRBV2
CASSVVGTGQGAGDEQFF,TRBV9
CSVEDEDFPYEQYF,TRBV29-1
CASSLGGQNGYTF,TRBV27
CASSQGTSGAYNEQFF,TRBV14
CASSSPTDTQYF,TRBV7-9
CASSPGTGRHTGELFF,TRBV13
CATRGLAAIEETQYF,TRBV15
CASSLGQLNEKLFF,TRBV11-2